Listed here is a single TCR beta chain. The entry originates in a study of blood T cell repertoires in COVID-19. Overall study: Acute-phase and convalescent COVID-19 samples originated in the United States, Italy and Spain.

Methods used by the authors: Amplification from reference gene primers served as the basis for estimated nucleated cell counts. Produced via immunoSEQ multiplex PCR; TCRdb's table is partial and in-frame only. The V and J calls and clone size are taken from that table; D and trimming were inferred from the DNA. Here the sample spans roughly 100,000 clones, around nine tenths being singletons. Germline CDR1 is SEHNR and CDR2 is FQNEAQ (reference sequence). V lost 5 bases and J lost 2, with 10 bases in between. The CDR3 extends over 14 amino acids. The source is a man aged 50 to 59 with active or convalescent COVID-19. The chain combines TRBV7-9 with TRBJ1-3; TRBD1 might be the D (5 bases). Sequencing was carried out using peripheral blood. The CDR3 bases are TGTGCCAGCAGCCGTCGGGGGGCTGGAAACACCATATATTTT. Amino acids: CASSRRGAGNTIYF.